This is a list of T cell receptor beta chains from one sample in a study of blood T cell repertoires in COVID-19. TCRdb keeps only in-frame clones here, not all; method: immunoSEQ multiplex PCR. The sample has about 52,000 clones; roughly 87% are singletons. Sequencing used peripheral blood. These receptors were obtained from a human donor with active COVID-19. The donor label of this sample is uncertain. Both conserved end residues are part of each CDR3. A D gene is named only where the DNA matches it firmly. Not every row has a clone size; where given, it reads once, few, many or a size class.

j_gene	abundance	d_gene	v_gene	CDR3nt	CDR3aa
TRBJ2-7	NA	TRBD2	TRBV5-6	TGTGCCAGCAGCTGGGAGGGCTACGAGCAGTACTTC	CASSWEGYEQYF
TRBJ2-3	NA	NA	TRBV6-5	TGTGCCAGCCGCCCGTACAGGGGCACAGATACGCAGTATTTT	CASRPYRGTDTQYF
TRBJ1-6	NA	NA	TRBV4-3	TGCGCCAGCAGCCAAGAGACATTTCGATTGTCACCCCTCCACTTT	CASSQETFRLSPLHF
TRBJ1-1	NA	NA	TRBV6-6	TGTGCCAGCAGTCCGGAGGGCGGATTCACTGAAGCTTTCTTT	CASSPEGGFTEAFF
TRBJ1-4	once	NA	TRBV5-6	TGTGCCAGCAGCTGGGGGCCCCCAACTAATGAAAAACTGTTTTTT	CASSWGPPTNEKLFF
TRBJ2-3	NA	TRBD2	TRBV20-1	TGCAGTGCTAGTGACAGCGGGGTAAGCACAGATACGCAGTATTTT	CSASDSGVSTDTQYF
TRBJ1-2	once	NA	TRBV19	TGTGCCAGTAGTATTCGTCAGGGGATCGCTAACTATGGCTACACCTTC	CASSIRQGIANYGYTF
TRBJ2-7	NA	TRBD1	TRBV5-1	TGCGCCAGCAGCGTCGGACAGGGGAGCTCCTACGAGCAGTACTTC	CASSVGQGSSYEQYF
TRBJ1-4	NA	NA	TRBV4-2	TGTGCCAGTCGGGGGGGGTCTAATGAAAAACTGTTTTTT	CASRGGSNEKLFF
TRBJ2-5	NA	TRBD2	TRBV5-4	TGTGCCAGCAGCTCCCAACGCGGGGGAGAGACCCAGTACTTC	CASSSQRGGETQYF
TRBJ2-7	few	TRBD1	TRBV7-4	TGTGCCAGCAGTTGGACAGGGAACTACGAGCAGTACTTC	CASSWTGNYEQYF
TRBJ2-2	NA	TRBD1	TRBV2	TGTGCCAGCAGTCGACAGGGGATTGGGGAGCTGTTTTTT	CASSRQGIGELFF
TRBJ1-6	NA	NA	TRBV14	TGTGCCAGCAGCCCATACTTCAATTCACCCCTCCACTTT	CASSPYFNSPLHF